This T cell receptor (beta chain) was profiled in a study of blood T cell repertoires in COVID-19. At the level of the study: Collection of acute and convalescent COVID-19 samples took place in the United States, Italy and Spain.

Donors were grouped by their self-reported clinical history. Among Cohort 3 donors, those recovered had two negative PCRs, clearance, or symptom resolution. Profiling relied on immunoSEQ multiplex PCR, and the TCRdb table lists in-frame clones only, not all of them. The top ten clones hold roughly 2% of a sample with fewer than 250,000 clones, about 84% of them seen once. This clonotype was sampled from a woman aged 50 to 60 who had recovered from COVID-19. Sample: PBMCs or T cells enriched from blood (not recorded which).

The CDR3 DNA is TGTGCCAGCTCAACGGGACAGGGTGATGCAGCTTTCTTT. Its translation: CASSTGQGDAAFF. The chain is built from TRBV18 and TRBJ1-1; 9 positions agree with TRBD1. V lost 5 bases, J lost 10 bases, and 8 bases stayed unmatched. CDR3 size: 13 residues. From germline, CDR1 is KGHSH and CDR2 LQKENI.